This passage covers 2 T cell receptor beta chains from one sample sequenced in a study of T-cell reconstitution after alpha-beta-depleted transplantation in children. TCRbeta library preparation incorporated unique molecular identifiers. TCRdb re-derived calls from the PCR reads in MiXCR, one entry per CDR3 protein. The sample records around 490,000 distinct CDR3 sequences, about an eighth being singletons. Here the sequenced sample was PBMCs, mostly from graft donor cells, taken 180 days after TCRalphabeta/CD19-depleted stem cell transplant. The receptors derive from a female patient aged 2 to 10 who had a stem cell transplant for aplastic anemia, so the T cells may come from the graft donor.

In its sample, this clonotype was seen a few times. The chain employs TRBV7-2 and TRBJ1-5; weak D call: TRBD1 (5 bases). V lost 4 bases and J lost 1, with 17 bases in between. The CDR3 is made up of 17 amino acids. CDR1 and CDR2 (germline): SGHTA, FQGNSA. CDR3 in amino acids: CASSSAGFSGSNQPQHF. Written as DNA, the CDR3 is TGTGCCAGCAGCTCGGCAGGGTTCAGCGGGAGCAATCAGCCCCAGCATTTT.

This clonotype was recorded a few times. The chain recombines TRBV19 with TRBJ2-2; no clear D gene. V was cut by 3 bases and J by 9 bases, with 20 bases left in between. Germline values: CDR1 LNHDA, CDR2 SQIVND (reference sequence). This CDR3 has 16 amino acids. CDR3 amino acids: CASSMRVIRVIRELFF. CDR3 coding DNA: TGTGCCAGTAGTATGAGAGTCATAAGGGTGATCCGGGAGCTGTTTTTT.